These T cell receptor beta chains were read from a single sample in a study of control samples from healthy donors and cancer patients. TCRdb's table, derived via immunoSEQ multiplex PCR, lists solely in-frame clones and lacks some. The table lists some 120,000 clones, more than 75% of them singletons. The sequencing input was blood. The receptors stem from a man younger than 35 in good health. Both conserved end residues are part of each CDR3. The D gene is left open where the match is weak. Size tells how often a clone was seen (once, few, many) or the class of an expanded clone, and some rows leave it out.

clone size,CDR3 length,J gene,D gene,V gene,CDR3 protein,CDR3 DNA
NA,13,TRBJ1-2,NA,TRBV2,CASLEGLYYGYTF,TGTGCCAGCCTCGAGGGGCTGTATTATGGCTACACCTTC
once,11,TRBJ2-7,NA,TRBV27,CASLSGYEQYF,TGTGCCAGCCTATCAGGCTACGAGCAGTACTTC
once,11,TRBJ2-1,NA,TRBV5-4,CASSLEDEQFF,TGTGCCAGCAGCTTGGAGGATGAGCAGTTCTTC
NA,14,TRBJ1-2,NA,TRBV2,CASSGTSGGYGYTF,TGTGCCAGCAGTGGGACATCCGGTGGCTATGGCTACACCTTC
NA,13,TRBJ1-2,NA,TRBV7-3,CASSLGPLYGYTF,TGTGCCAGCAGCTTAGGGCCTCTCTATGGCTACACCTTC
NA,14,TRBJ1-1,NA,TRBV6-1,CASSEEGMNTEAFF,TGTGCCAGCAGTGAAGAGGGAATGAACACTGAAGCTTTCTTT
once,14,TRBJ2-3,NA,TRBV9,CASSVGLGTDTQYF,TGTGCCAGCAGCGTAGGGCTTGGCACAGATACGCAGTATTTT
NA,16,TRBJ1-1,NA,TRBV6-5,CASSYGDADLNTEAFF,TGTGCCAGCAGTTACGGAGACGCAGACCTGAACACTGAAGCTTTCTTT
NA,18,TRBJ2-2,TRBD2,TRBV7-3,CASSYGPSGRAGTGELFF,TGTGCCAGCAGCTATGGTCCTAGCGGGAGGGCGGGCACCGGGGAGCTGTTTTTT
NA,13,TRBJ1-5,NA,TRBV5-1,CASSLDTNQPQHF,TGCGCCAGCAGCTTGGACACCAATCAGCCCCAGCATTTT
once,15,TRBJ1-5,NA,TRBV24-1,CATSDSGRPDQPQHF,TGTGCCACCAGTGACTCGGGACGGCCGGATCAGCCCCAGCATTTT
few,13,TRBJ1-6,TRBD1,TRBV6-4,CASSEGDSSPLHF,TGTGCCAGCAGTGAAGGGGACAGTTCACCCCTCCACTTT
NA,14,TRBJ1-4,TRBD1,TRBV6-5,CASRNRDRDEKLFF,TGTGCCAGCCGGAACCGGGACAGGGATGAAAAACTGTTTTTT
NA,17,TRBJ2-3,TRBD2,TRBV28,CASSLWGLAGGIGTQYF,TGTGCCAGCAGTTTATGGGGGCTAGCGGGAGGAATAGGGACGCAGTATTTT
NA,13,TRBJ2-7,NA,TRBV5-5,CASSLGTQYEQYF,TGTGCCAGCAGCTTAGGGACTCAGTACGAGCAGTACTTC
NA,16,TRBJ2-1,TRBD2,TRBV19,CASSPTSGNSYNEQFF,TGTGCCAGTAGTCCGACTAGCGGAAACTCCTACAATGAGCAGTTCTTC
NA,14,TRBJ2-1,TRBD2,TRBV27,CASQPGTRDNEQFF,TGTGCCAGCCAACCCGGGACTAGAGACAATGAGCAGTTCTTC
NA,15,TRBJ1-3,NA,TRBV7-9,CASSTRMRSGNTIYF,TGTGCCAGCAGCACCAGGATGCGCTCTGGAAACACCATATATTTT
NA,16,TRBJ2-1,TRBD1,TRBV18,CASSPTIDRELDEQFF,TGTGCCAGCTCACCAACAATAGACAGGGAGCTTGATGAGCAGTTCTTC
NA,14,TRBJ2-2,NA,TRBV9,CASSVLQGTGELFF,TGTGCCAGCAGCGTACTACAGGGCACCGGGGAGCTGTTTTTT
NA,12,TRBJ2-7,NA,TRBV12-5,CASASGGGEQYF,TGTGCTAGTGCTTCGGGGGGCGGCGAGCAGTACTTC
once,13,TRBJ1-2,TRBD1,TRBV5-8,CASSQTGRGGYTF,TGTGCCAGCAGTCAAACGGGCAGGGGGGGCTACACCTTC
once,14,TRBJ2-5,NA,TRBV11-2,CASSLRGGPKTQYF,TGTGCCAGCAGCTTGAGGGGGGGGCCCAAGACCCAGTACTTC
NA,17,TRBJ2-6,NA,TRBV11-2,CASSFGGAPSGANVLTF,TGTGCCAGCAGCTTTGGAGGGGCCCCCTCTGGGGCCAACGTCCTGACTTTC
NA,15,TRBJ1-5,TRBD1,TRBV9,CASSAQGASNQPQHF,TGTGCCAGCAGCGCGCAGGGGGCGAGCAATCAGCCCCAGCATTTT
NA,16,TRBJ1-1,TRBD1,TRBV14,CASSQEGQDVDTEAFF,TGTGCCAGCAGCCAAGAGGGACAGGACGTAGACACTGAAGCTTTCTTT
NA,14,TRBJ2-1,TRBD1,TRBV7-9,CASSLPTGIQEQFF,TGTGCCAGCAGCCTGCCGACAGGGATCCAGGAGCAGTTCTTC
NA,14,TRBJ2-3,NA,TRBV10-1,CARARGAVTDTQYF,TGCGCCAGGGCCCGGGGGGCCGTTACAGATACGCAGTATTTT
NA,14,TRBJ1-4,NA,TRBV15,CATSNFWTAPQLFF,TGTGCCACCAGCAACTTCTGGACAGCCCCTCAACTGTTTTTT
NA,15,TRBJ2-7,TRBD2,TRBV9,CASSVGASGIYEQYF,TGTGCCAGCAGCGTAGGGGCTAGCGGGATTTACGAGCAGTACTTC
few,15,TRBJ2-2,TRBD1,TRBV5-1,CASSSRTGDGGELFF,TGCGCCAGCAGCTCTAGGACAGGGGACGGCGGGGAGCTGTTTTTT
NA,12,TRBJ2-1,NA,TRBV6-5,CASSYSSNEQFF,TGTGCCAGCAGTTACTCGTCGAATGAGCAGTTCTTC
NA,12,TRBJ1-2,NA,TRBV6-5,CASKTGVEGYTF,TGTGCCAGCAAGACGGGGGTTGAGGGCTACACCTTC
NA,14,TRBJ2-3,TRBD2,TRBV7-9,CASSASGATDTQYF,TGTGCCAGCAGTGCTAGCGGGGCCACAGATACGCAGTATTTT
NA,14,TRBJ2-1,NA,TRBV7-9,CASSFRSNYNEQFF,TGTGCCAGCAGCTTTCGGAGTAATTACAATGAGCAGTTCTTC
NA,15,TRBJ1-4,NA,TRBV2,CASSLQGRLNEKLFF,TGTGCCAGCAGTCTTCAGGGACGGCTTAATGAAAAACTGTTTTTT
NA,14,TRBJ1-2,NA,TRBV12-5,CASDEAGALYGYTF,TGTGCTAGTGATGAGGCAGGGGCCCTCTATGGCTACACCTTC
NA,16,TRBJ2-7,TRBD2,TRBV5-1,CASSPVSSGRAYEQYF,TGCGCCAGCAGCCCTGTCTCTAGCGGGAGGGCTTACGAGCAGTACTTC
NA,16,TRBJ2-1,TRBD1,TRBV9,CASSAQWDRGYNEQFF,TGTGCCAGCAGCGCCCAGTGGGACAGGGGCTACAATGAGCAGTTCTTC
once,14,TRBJ2-1,TRBD1,TRBV27,CATARQGDSNEQFF,TGTGCCACGGCGAGACAGGGTGATAGCAATGAGCAGTTCTTC
few,14,TRBJ2-1,NA,TRBV5-1,CASSLLTNNNEQFF,TGCGCCAGCAGCTTGTTGACTAACAACAATGAGCAGTTCTTC
NA,16,TRBJ1-2,TRBD1,TRBV5-6,CASSLEVGQGSYGYTF,TGTGCCAGCAGCTTGGAGGTAGGACAGGGGTCCTATGGCTACACCTTC
NA,10,TRBJ2-1,NA,TRBV27,CASSPIEQFF,TGTGCCAGCAGTCCCATAGAGCAGTTCTTC
NA,15,TRBJ2-7,TRBD2,TRBV29-1,CSVGGASGTSYEQYF,TGCAGCGTTGGGGGGGCTAGCGGGACCTCCTACGAGCAGTACTTC
NA,16,TRBJ2-7,NA,TRBV28,CASSPTRGGGYYEQYF,TGTGCCAGCAGCCCAACCCGTGGGGGTGGGTACTACGAGCAGTACTTC
NA,16,TRBJ1-2,TRBD1,TRBV6-6,CASSGTGAGENYGYTF,TGTGCCAGCAGCGGTACAGGGGCAGGCGAGAACTATGGCTACACCTTC
NA,10,TRBJ2-7,NA,TRBV25-1,CASSSYEQYF,TGTGCCAGCAGTTCCTACGAGCAGTACTTC